This T cell receptor (beta chain) originates from a study of cytomegalovirus exposure and HLA in healthy donors. Vbeta (60) and Jbeta (13) primers were used in the PCR. Some clones are missing from TCRdb's copy, which holds only in-frame ones; the method was immunoSEQ multiplex PCR. The sample comprises about 35,000 clones, 80% of which are singletons, and 6% rests with the top ten. The CDR3 consists of 15 residues. Germline V gene sequence: CDR1 MNHEY, CDR2 SMNVEV (reference sequence). Between the trimmed V and J ends, which lost 3 bases and 2 bases, there was a span of 11 bases. What was sequenced was PBMCs. This receptor was obtained from a male donor in good health and CMV-seronegative. The chain couples TRBV27 to TRBJ1-5, with D possibly matching TRBD1 (5 bases). In DNA, the CDR3 is TGTGCCAGCAGTTTTGGGGCAGGGCGCAATCAGCCCCAGCATTTT. Translated, it gives CASSFGAGRNQPQHF.